This T cell receptor (beta chain) is from a study of blood T cell repertoires in COVID-19. Whole-study context: COVID-19 samples collected from the United States, Italy and Spain covered acute and convalescent phases. The analysed material was cDNA or gDNA that came from T cells, B-cell-depleted T cells, or PBMCs.

CDR1 and CDR2 (germline): KGHDR, SFDVKD. V lost 7 bases and J lost 0, with 6 bases in between. The CDR3 runs to 13 residues. As originally analysed: Scientists estimated how many nucleated cells there were by amplifying reference gene primers. Here immunoSEQ multiplex PCR was the method, and the copy in TCRdb shows in-frame clones only, minus some. V and J calls plus clone size are reproduced from that table; the DNA served to infer D and trimming. The data show more than 90,000 clones, around 80% seen once. The clonotype was recovered from a man of 80 years or more with acute or convalescent COVID-19. The chain has TRBV24-1 and TRBJ1-5, with D unresolved. The sample was peripheral blood. CDR3 region: CATSFRSNQPQHF. The CDR3 DNA is TGTGCCACCAGCTTCCGTAGCAATCAGCCCCAGCATTTT.